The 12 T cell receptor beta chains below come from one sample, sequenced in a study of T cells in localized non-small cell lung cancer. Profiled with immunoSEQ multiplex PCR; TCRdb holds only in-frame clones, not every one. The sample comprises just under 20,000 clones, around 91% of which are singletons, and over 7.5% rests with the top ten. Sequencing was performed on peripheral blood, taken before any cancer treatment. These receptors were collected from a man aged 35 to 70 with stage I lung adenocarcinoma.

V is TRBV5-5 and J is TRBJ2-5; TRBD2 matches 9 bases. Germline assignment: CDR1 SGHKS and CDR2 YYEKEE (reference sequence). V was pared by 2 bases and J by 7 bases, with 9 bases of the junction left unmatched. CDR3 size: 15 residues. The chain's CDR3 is CASSLASGTYGTQYF. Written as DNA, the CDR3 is TGTGCCAGCAGCTTAGCTAGCGGGACCTATGGGACCCAGTACTTC.

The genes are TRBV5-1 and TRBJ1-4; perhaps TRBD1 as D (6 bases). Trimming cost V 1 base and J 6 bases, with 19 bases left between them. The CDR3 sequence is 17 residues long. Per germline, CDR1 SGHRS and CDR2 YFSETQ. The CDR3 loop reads CASSLSTGLLPDEKLFF. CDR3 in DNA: TGCGCCAGCAGCTTGAGCACAGGGCTTCTTCCGGATGAAAAACTGTTTTTT.

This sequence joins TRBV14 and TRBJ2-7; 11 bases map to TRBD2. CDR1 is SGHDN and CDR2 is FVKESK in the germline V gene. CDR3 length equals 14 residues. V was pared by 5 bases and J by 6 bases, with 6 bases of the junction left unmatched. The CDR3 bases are TGTGCCAGCAGCAAGTCCGGGACTAGCGGCGAGCAGTACTTC. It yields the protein CASSKSGTSGEQYF.

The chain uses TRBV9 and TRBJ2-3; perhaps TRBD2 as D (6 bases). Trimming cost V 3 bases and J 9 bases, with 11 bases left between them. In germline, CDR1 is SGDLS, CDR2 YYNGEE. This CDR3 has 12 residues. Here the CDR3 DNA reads TGTGCCAGCAGCGCGCCAGGACTAACGCAGTATTTT. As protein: CASSAPGLTQYF.

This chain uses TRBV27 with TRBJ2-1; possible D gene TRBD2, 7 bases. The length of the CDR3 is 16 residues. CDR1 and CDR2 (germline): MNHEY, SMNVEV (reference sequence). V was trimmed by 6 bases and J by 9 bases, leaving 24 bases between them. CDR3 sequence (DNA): TGTGCCAGCAGAGGGGGGGACGGGACTCTAATATTTGAGCAGTTCTTC. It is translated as CASRGGDGTLIFEQFF.

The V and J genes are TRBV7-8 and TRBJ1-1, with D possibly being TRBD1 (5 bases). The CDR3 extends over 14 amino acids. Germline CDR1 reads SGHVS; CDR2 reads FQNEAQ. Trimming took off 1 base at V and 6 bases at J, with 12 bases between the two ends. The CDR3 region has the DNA TGTGCCAGCAGCTTAGACAGGAGCTTGGCTGAAGCTTTCTTT. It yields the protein CASSLDRSLAEAFF.

In DNA form, the CDR3 reads TGCGCCAGCAGCTTGGCCGTTTATGGCTCGGCTAACGTTTACAATGAGCAGTTCTTC. This translates into CASSLAVYGSANVYNEQFF. The rearrangement links TRBV5-1 to TRBJ2-1, with D unresolved. Germline V CDR1 and CDR2: SGHRS, YFSETQ. V lost 0 bases and J lost 4, with 23 bases in between. This CDR3 is built from 19 residues.

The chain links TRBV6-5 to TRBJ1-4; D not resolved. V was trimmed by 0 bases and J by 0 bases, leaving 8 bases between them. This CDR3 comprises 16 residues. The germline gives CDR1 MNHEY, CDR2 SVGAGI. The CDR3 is CASSYSLGTTNEKLFF. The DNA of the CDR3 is TGTGCCAGCAGTTACTCGCTCGGGACAACTAATGAAAAACTGTTTTTT.

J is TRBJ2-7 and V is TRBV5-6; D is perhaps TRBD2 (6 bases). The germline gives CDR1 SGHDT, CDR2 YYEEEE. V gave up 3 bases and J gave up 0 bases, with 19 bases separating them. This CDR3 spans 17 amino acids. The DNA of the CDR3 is TGTGCCAGCAGCTCCCTGGGTGGGGGGTACAGCTCCTACGAGCAGTACTTC. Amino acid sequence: CASSSLGGGYSSYEQYF. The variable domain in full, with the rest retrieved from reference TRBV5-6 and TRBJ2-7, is DAGVTQSPTHLIKTRGQQVTLRCSPKSGHDTVSWYQQALGQGPQFIFQYYEEEERQRGNFPDRFSGHQFPNYSSELNVNALLLGDSALYLCASSSLGGGYSSYEQYFGPGTRLTVT.

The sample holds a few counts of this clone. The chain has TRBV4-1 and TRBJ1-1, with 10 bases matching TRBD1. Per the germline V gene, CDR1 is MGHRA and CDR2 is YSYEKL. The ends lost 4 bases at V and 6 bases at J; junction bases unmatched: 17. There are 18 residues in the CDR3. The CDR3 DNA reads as TGCGCCAGCAGCCCGTCGGCGGGACAGGGGTTCGGGAAGGCTGAAGCTTTCTTT. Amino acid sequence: CASSPSAGQGFGKAEAFF.

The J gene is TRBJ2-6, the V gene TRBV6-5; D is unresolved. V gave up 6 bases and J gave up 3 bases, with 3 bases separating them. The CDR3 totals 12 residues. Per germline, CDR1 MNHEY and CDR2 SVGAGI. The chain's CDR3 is CASRLGANVLTF. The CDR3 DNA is TGTGCCAGCAGACTTGGGGCCAACGTCCTGACTTTC.

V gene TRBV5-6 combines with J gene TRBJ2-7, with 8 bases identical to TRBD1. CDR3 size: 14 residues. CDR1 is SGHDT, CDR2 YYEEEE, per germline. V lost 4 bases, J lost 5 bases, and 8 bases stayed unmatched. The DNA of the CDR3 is TGTGCCAGCAGCCTAAGACAGGGGAGGAACGAGCAGTACTTC. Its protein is CASSLRQGRNEQYF. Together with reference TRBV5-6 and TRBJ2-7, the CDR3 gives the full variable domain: DAGVTQSPTHLIKTRGQQVTLRCSPKSGHDTVSWYQQALGQGPQFIFQYYEEEERQRGNFPDRFSGHQFPNYSSELNVNALLLGDSALYLCASSLRQGRNEQYFGPGTRLTVT.